This TCR beta chain was sequenced in a study of naive and memory T cell subsets. Germline-derived CDR1 and CDR2 are LNHNV and YYDKDF (reference sequence). This CDR3 comprises 14 residues. V was clipped by 0 bases and J by 2 bases, with 7 bases between them. An equimolar mix of two oligonucleotides served as the beta constant-region primer for TRBC1 and TRBC2. Ligated cDNA was amplified by four rounds of PCR with nested alpha and beta constant-region primers and SP2. MiXCR, run by TCRdb on the UMI-ligation and nested PCR reads, gives a single entry per CDR3 protein. The sample lists about 85,000 distinct CDR3 sequences, approximately 14% occurring once. This clonotype occurred a few times.

This clonotype originated in a human donor in good health. The chain employs TRBV15 and TRBJ1-1; D is uncertain. The specimen sequenced was central memory CD4+ T cells from blood. CDR3 bases: TGTGCCACCAGCAGAGATAGGTCCAACACTGAAGCTTTCTTT. Its protein is CATSRDRSNTEAFF.